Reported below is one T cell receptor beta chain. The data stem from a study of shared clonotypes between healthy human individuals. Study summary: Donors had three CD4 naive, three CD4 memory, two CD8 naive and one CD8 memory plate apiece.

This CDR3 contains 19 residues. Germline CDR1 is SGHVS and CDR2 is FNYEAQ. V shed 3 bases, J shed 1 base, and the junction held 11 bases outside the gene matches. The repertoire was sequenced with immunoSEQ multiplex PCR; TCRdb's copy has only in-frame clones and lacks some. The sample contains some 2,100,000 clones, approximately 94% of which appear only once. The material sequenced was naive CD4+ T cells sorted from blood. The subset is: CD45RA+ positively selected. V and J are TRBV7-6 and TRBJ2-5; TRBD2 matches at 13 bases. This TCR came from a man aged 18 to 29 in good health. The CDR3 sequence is CASSLRPPTSGRAQETQYF. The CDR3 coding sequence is TGTGCCAGCAGCTTGCGCCCTCCCACTAGCGGGAGGGCCCAAGAGACCCAGTACTTC.